This entry features one TCR beta chain sequence. Its target is unknown. This entry is derived from a study of blood T cells in healthy people across ages. Regarding the study as a whole: Higher diversity, along with more naive CD4+ cells, distinguished long-lived donors from aged donors. CMV status of donors was unknown, possibly confounding expanded clonotype changes.

PCR was performed a second time for roughly 6 to 12 cycles using a sample-barcoded 5' primer and a J-beta primer mix. Using its own MiXCR run on the 5' RACE reads, TCRdb lists one record per CDR3 protein. The data contain about 1.8 million distinct CDR3 sequences, roughly 49% of them singletons. V was trimmed by 6 bases and J by 1 base, leaving 9 bases between them. Germline CDR1 reads MNHEY; CDR2 reads SMNVEV (reference sequence). The CDR3 totals 13 residues. What was sequenced was blood. The sequence was collected from a woman aged 40 to 49 in good health. The rearrangement uses TRBV27 and TRBJ1-1; D uncertain. The CDR3 here is CASSLMWNTEAFF. The CDR3 DNA reads TGTGCCAGCAGCTTAATGTGGAACACTGAAGCTTTCTTT.